This T cell receptor (beta chain) stems from a study of CD8 T cells in Susac syndrome. The RNA input was about 0.5 to 1 ug, and it was reverse transcribed with random hexamers. Amplification of TCR beta CDR3 was carried out by immunoSEQ multiplex PCR, which covered 54 Vbeta and 13 Jbeta segments. TCRdb re-called the immunoSEQ multiplex PCR reads with MiXCR, one entry per CDR3 protein. The table records around 200,000 distinct CDR3 sequences, approximately 96% of them present only once. The V and J ends lost 9 bases and 2 bases respectively, with 7 bases between them. The CDR3 spans 11 residues. From germline, CDR1 is KGHDR and CDR2 SFDVKD. In contrast to the negatively isolated CD8+ and CD4+ T cells, TEMRA cells were FACS-enriched.

Sample: CD4+ T cells from PBMCs. The clonotype was recovered from a human donor with multiple sclerosis. This sequence joins TRBV24-1 and TRBJ2-7, with a tentative D call TRBD2 (5 bases). The CDR3 reads CATRLPYEQYF. In DNA, the CDR3 is TGTGCCACCCGACTACCCTACGAGCAGTACTTC.